The 5 T cell receptor beta chains reported below all come from one sample, sequenced in a study of blood T cell repertoires in COVID-19. Sequenced by immunoSEQ multiplex PCR; TCRdb stores in-frame clones only, minus some. The repertoire includes approximately 450,000 clones, around 89% of them detected once, and around 1.1% sits in the top ten. The sequenced sample was PBMCs or T cells enriched from blood (not recorded which). These receptors were taken from a man aged 25 to 40 who had recovered from COVID-19.

This chain connects TRBV5-4 to TRBJ2-5; 11 bases are a match to TRBD2. Trimming cost V 4 bases and J 2 bases; bases outside gene matches: 7. The CDR3 has 16 amino acids. Germline-derived CDR1 and CDR2 are SGHNT and YYREEE (reference sequence). The chain's CDR3 is CASSLPRLAGQETQYF. For the CDR3, the DNA is TGTGCCAGCAGCCTACCTAGACTAGCGGGACAAGAGACCCAGTACTTC. Variable domain in full (rest from reference TRBV5-4 and TRBJ2-5): ETGVTQSPTHLIKTRGQQVTLRCSSQSGHNTVSWYQQALGQGPQFIFQYYREEENGRGNFPPRFSGLQFPNYSSELNVNALELDDSALYLCASSLPRLAGQETQYFGPGTRLLVL.

The CDR3 here is CASRPTDRYGTEAFF. CDR3 coding DNA: TGTGCCAGCAGACCCACTGACAGGTATGGCACTGAAGCTTTCTTT. The rearrangement links TRBV6-5 to TRBJ1-1; possible D gene TRBD1, 6 bases. The CDR3 spans 15 residues. Trimming shortened V by 6 bases and J by 4 bases, and 18 bases separated the two germline ends. The germline CDR1 and CDR2 sequences are MNHEY and SVGAGI.

In the case of this clone: Other DNA sequences in this sample translate to the same CDR3. The chain links TRBV28 to TRBJ1-5; D not certain. CDR1 is MDHEN, CDR2 SYDVKM, per germline. The CDR3 runs to 12 residues. Trimming shortened V by 7 bases and J by 1 base, and 5 bases separated the two germline ends. CDR3 region: CASTVSNQPQHF. In DNA form, the CDR3 reads TGTGCCAGCACTGTGAGCAATCAGCCCCAGCATTTT. The variable domain in full, with the rest retrieved from reference TRBV28 and TRBJ1-5, is DVKVTQSSRYLVKRTGEKVFLECVQDMDHENMFWYRQDPGLGLRLIYFSYDVKMKEKGDIPEGYSVSREKKERFSLILESASTNQTSMYLCASTVSNQPQHFGDGTRLSIL.

The chain combines TRBV5-4 with TRBJ2-3, with TRBD1 identical over 7 bases. The germline V gene has CDR1 SGHNT and CDR2 YYREEE (reference sequence). V gave up 4 bases and J gave up 4 bases; unmatched junction bases: 3. The CDR3 loop spans 13 amino acids. The CDR3 protein is CASSRDSSDTQYF. In DNA form, the CDR3 reads TGTGCCAGCAGCAGGGACAGTTCAGATACGCAGTATTTT.

This clone was seen more than once but under ten times. The rearrangement joins TRBV3-1 (or the pseudogene TRBV3-2) to TRBJ2-7; D call uncertain. This CDR3 comprises 14 residues. The germline CDR1 and CDR2 sequences are LGHDT and YNNKEL (reference sequence). Deletions cut 1 base from V and 7 bases from J, with 14 bases between. The CDR3 sequence is CASSQGAQPSEQYF. DNA for the CDR3: TGTGCCAGCAGCCAAGGGGCACAGCCCTCAGAGCAGTACTTC.